The T cell receptor beta chain under discussion was sequenced for a study of cytomegalovirus exposure and HLA in healthy donors. Both 60 Vbeta primers and 13 Jbeta primers went into the PCR. Here immunoSEQ multiplex PCR was the method, and the copy in TCRdb shows in-frame clones only, minus some. The profile covers over 150,000 clones, with approximately 74% appearing a single time and 2.1% taken by the ten largest. The V and J ends lost 2 bases and 7 bases respectively, with 16 bases between them. CDR1 is SGHRS and CDR2 is YFSETQ in the germline V gene. There are 14 residues in the CDR3. The genes are TRBV5-1 and TRBJ2-7; a weak D match, TRBD2 (5 bases). The sequenced sample was PBMCs. This clonotype was sampled from a man aged 25-45 years in good health and CMV-seronegative. CDR3: CASSFLRESSEQYF. The CDR3 DNA reads as TGCGCCAGCAGCTTCCTCCGGGAATCATCGGAGCAGTACTTC.